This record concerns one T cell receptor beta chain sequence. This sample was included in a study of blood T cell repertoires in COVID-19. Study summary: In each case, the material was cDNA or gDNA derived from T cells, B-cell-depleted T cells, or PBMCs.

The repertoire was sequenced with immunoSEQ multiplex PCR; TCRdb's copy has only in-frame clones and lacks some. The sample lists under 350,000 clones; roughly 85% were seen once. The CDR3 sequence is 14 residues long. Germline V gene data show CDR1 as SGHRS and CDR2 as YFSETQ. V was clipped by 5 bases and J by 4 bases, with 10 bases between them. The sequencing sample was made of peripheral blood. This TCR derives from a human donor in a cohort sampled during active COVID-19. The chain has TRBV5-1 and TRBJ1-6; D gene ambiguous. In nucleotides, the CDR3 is TGCGCCAGCAGGAAACAGAAGTATAATTCACCCCTCCACTTT. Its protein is CASRKQKYNSPLHF.